Presented here are 20 T cell receptor beta chains from one specimen sequenced in a study of T cell responses to AZD1222 COVID-19 vaccine. TCRdb's copy holds only in-frame clones and misses some; the assay was immunoSEQ multiplex PCR. The data show 85,000 to 95,000 clones, around 89% seen once. The source material was peripheral blood, sampled on day 0 of AZD1222 vaccination. The receptors originated from an adult in good health.

The chain employs TRBV9 and TRBJ2-2; 11 positions match TRBD1. Germline loops: CDR1 SGDLS, CDR2 YYNGEE. The CDR3 covers 15 residues. The J segment lost 4 bases and the V segment lost 3 bases, leaving 2 bases of the junction unmatched. The CDR3 reads CASSAGQGGTGELFF. In DNA, the CDR3 is TGTGCCAGCAGCGCGGGACAGGGGGGCACCGGGGAGCTGTTTTTT.

This clone is classed as medium-sized. The chain has TRBV6-4 and TRBJ2-3, with 10 bases lining up with TRBD2. The J segment lost 1 base and the V segment lost 3 bases, leaving 4 bases of the junction unmatched. CDR3 length: 16 amino acids. Per the germline V gene, CDR1 is MRHNA and CDR2 is SNTAGT. The CDR3 loop is CASSEERGGGTDTQYF. The CDR3 region has the DNA TGTGCCAGCAGTGAAGAGCGGGGGGGCGGCACAGATACGCAGTATTTT.

This clone was counted only a few times. DNA of the CDR3: TGCGCCAGCAGCCAAGACACCAGGGGTCTTCCCGGAAACACCATATATTTT. Encoded protein: CASSQDTRGLPGNTIYF. The chain employs TRBV4-3 and TRBJ1-3, with D possibly being TRBD1 (6 bases). This CDR3 contains 17 residues. CDR1 and CDR2 (germline): LGHNA, YSLEER. V lost 0 bases and J lost 4, with 16 bases in between.

This clone was seen a handful of times. This chain joins TRBV27 and TRBJ2-2; D unclear. The CDR3 consists of 14 residues. The V end was cut by 4 bases, the J end by 0 bases, with 6 bases between. In germline, CDR1 is MNHEY, CDR2 SMNVEV (reference sequence). The CDR3 loop is CASSWQPNTGELFF. The CDR3 DNA reads as TGTGCCAGCAGTTGGCAACCGAACACCGGGGAGCTGTTTTTT.

The rearrangement links TRBV9 to TRBJ2-2; D possibly uses TRBD1 or TRBD2 (5 bases each). This CDR3 spans 18 amino acids. The germline V gene encodes CDR1 SGDLS and CDR2 YYNGEE. Trimming removed 3 bases from V and 0 bases from J, with 18 bases in between. The CDR3 loop reads CASSASGTRPANTGELFF. The CDR3 DNA follows: TGTGCCAGCAGCGCATCCGGGACCCGGCCAGCGAACACCGGGGAGCTGTTTTTT.

The chain recombines TRBV14 with TRBJ1-2; unclear D gene. Germline CDR1 is SGHDN and CDR2 is FVKESK. V was trimmed by 3 bases and J by 2 bases, leaving 4 bases between them. The CDR3 covers 12 residues. The CDR3 reads CASSQANYGYTF. CDR3 nucleotide sequence: TGTGCCAGCAGCCAGGCGAACTATGGCTACACCTTC.

The chain joins TRBV9 to TRBJ1-2; perhaps TRBD1 as D (5 bases). Germline CDR1 SGDLS, CDR2 YYNGEE. The V end lost 0 bases, the J end lost 6 bases, and 12 bases lay between the germline ends. The CDR3 has 14 amino acids. The CDR3 sequence is CASSVGALGDGYTF. For the CDR3, the DNA is TGTGCCAGCAGCGTAGGGGCTTTGGGGGATGGCTACACCTTC.

The V call is TRBV5-4, the J call TRBJ2-2; TRBD2 agrees at 11 bases. Germline loops: CDR1 SGHNT, CDR2 YYREEE (reference sequence). This CDR3 is built from 15 residues. V was pared by 6 bases and J by 7 bases, with 8 bases of the junction left unmatched. CDR3 DNA sequence: TGTGCCAGCACCTATAGCGGGGGGGACGGCGGGGAGCTGTTTTTT. This gives the protein CASTYSGGDGGELFF.

The chain couples TRBV3-1 (or the pseudogene TRBV3-2) to TRBJ1-1, with 8 bases aligning to TRBD1. CDR3 length: 16 residues. The V and J ends lost 2 bases and 8 bases, in that order; junction bases with no gene match: 13. The germline V gene has CDR1 LGHDT and CDR2 YNNKEL (reference sequence). CDR3 in DNA: TGTGCCAGCAGCCAAAGACGGACAGGGAGGCGAGAGGAAGCTTTCTTT. As protein: CASSQRRTGRREEAFF.

The V and J genes are TRBV9 and TRBJ2-2, with D perhaps given as TRBD1 or TRBD2 (6 bases each). V was trimmed by 1 base and J by 5 bases, leaving 15 bases between them. This CDR3 contains 16 residues. The germline V gene has CDR1 SGDLS and CDR2 YYNGEE. This chain's CDR3 is CASSVRGARQTGELFF. The DNA of the CDR3 is TGTGCCAGCAGCGTAAGGGGGGCCCGGCAGACCGGGGAGCTGTTTTTT.

The table lists this clone with a few counts. CDR3 nucleotide sequence: TGTGCCAGCAGCCAAGAATTAGGGGGACAGGGGTACGAGCAGTACTTC. As protein: CASSQELGGQGYEQYF. V gene TRBV4-2 combines with J gene TRBJ2-7; 10 nucleotides align to TRBD1. The V segment lost 0 bases and the J segment 4 bases; nucleotides outside the gene matches: 6. CDR1 is LGHNA and CDR2 is YNFKEQ in the germline V gene. This CDR3 is 16 amino acids long.

This chain uses TRBV19 with TRBJ1-1, with 7 bases that match TRBD1. J gave up 4 bases and V 2 bases, and 4 bases lay outside the gene matches. CDR3 length: 14 residues. Per the germline V gene, CDR1 is LNHDA and CDR2 is SQIVND (reference sequence). In DNA, the CDR3 is TGTGCCAGTAGTATACGTCAGGGGGTCACTGAAGCTTTCTTT. Its translation: CASSIRQGVTEAFF.

J is TRBJ1-5 and V is TRBV9; D ambiguous. Deletions cut 2 bases from V and 1 base from J, with 4 bases between. The CDR3 is 13 residues long. Germline CDR1 and CDR2: SGDLS and YYNGEE. The CDR3 nucleotides read TGTGCCAGCAGCGTCTGGAGCAATCAGCCCCAGCATTTT. Translating gives CASSVWSNQPQHF.

This clone was recorded once. The chain uses TRBV7-3 and TRBJ1-1; D ambiguous. Looked up from germline, CDR1 is SGHTA and CDR2 is FQGTGA. Trimming took off 1 base at V and 1 base at J, with 4 bases between the two ends. The length of the CDR3 is 13 residues. Here the CDR3 DNA reads TGTGCCAGCAGCTTAAGTGGGAACACTGAAGCTTTCTTT. Its protein product is CASSLSGNTEAFF.

The chain is built from TRBV6-2 or TRBV6-3 and TRBJ1-5; TRBD1 aligns across 7 bases. J was trimmed by 4 bases and V by 1 base; bases with no gene match: 7. Per germline, CDR1 MNHEY and CDR2 SVGEGT. This CDR3 has 16 amino acids. CDR3 sequence: CASSYFTQQGNQPQHF. The CDR3 region has the DNA TGTGCCAGCAGTTACTTTACGCAACAGGGGAATCAGCCCCAGCATTTT.

The genes are TRBV9 and TRBJ1-5; 12 bases are shared with TRBD1. The J segment lost 0 bases and the V segment lost 4 bases, leaving 11 bases of the junction unmatched. The CDR3 has 19 amino acids. Germline V CDR1 and CDR2: SGDLS, YYNGEE. The CDR3 coding sequence is TGTGCCAGCAGCATCCCGGGACAGGGGGCTAGAGATAGCAATCAGCCCCAGCATTTT. Encoded protein: CASSIPGQGARDSNQPQHF.

This clone showed up just a few times. The rearrangement uses TRBV30 and TRBJ1-2; no definite D call. The CDR3 has 11 residues. Trimming took off 0 bases at V and 9 bases at J, with 8 bases between the two ends. From germline, CDR1 is GTSNPN and CDR2 SVGIG (reference sequence). The CDR3 loop is CAWSVLGSYTF. The CDR3 coding sequence is TGTGCCTGGAGTGTACTTGGAAGCTACACCTTC.

The rearrangement joins TRBV12-3 or TRBV12-4 to TRBJ1-1; perhaps TRBD1 as D (5 bases). CDR3 length equals 13 residues. With 0 bases removed from V and 7 bases from J, the gap between germline ends came to 9 bases. The CDR3 loop reads CASSLAAGSEAFF. The DNA for the CDR3 is TGTGCCAGCAGTTTAGCGGCAGGGAGTGAAGCTTTCTTT.

The V gene is TRBV6-2 or TRBV6-3, the J gene TRBJ2-1; 15 positions match TRBD2. Germline V CDR1 and CDR2: MNHEY, SVGEGT. The CDR3 sequence is 15 residues long. J lost 8 bases, V lost 6 bases, and 5 bases had no gene match. CDR3 bases: TGTGCCAGCAGCTGGACTAGCGGGGGGGCCCATGAGCAGTTCTTC. It yields the protein CASSWTSGGAHEQFF.

This rearrangement joins TRBV15 to TRBJ1-1; the D is unclear. Looked up from germline, CDR1 is LNHNV and CDR2 is YYDKDF (reference sequence). Trimming cost V 0 bases and J 6 bases, with 11 bases left between them. The CDR3 length is 14 residues. CDR3 sequence: CATSRDPGSAEAFF. Written as DNA, the CDR3 is TGTGCCACCAGCAGAGATCCCGGGTCGGCTGAAGCTTTCTTT.